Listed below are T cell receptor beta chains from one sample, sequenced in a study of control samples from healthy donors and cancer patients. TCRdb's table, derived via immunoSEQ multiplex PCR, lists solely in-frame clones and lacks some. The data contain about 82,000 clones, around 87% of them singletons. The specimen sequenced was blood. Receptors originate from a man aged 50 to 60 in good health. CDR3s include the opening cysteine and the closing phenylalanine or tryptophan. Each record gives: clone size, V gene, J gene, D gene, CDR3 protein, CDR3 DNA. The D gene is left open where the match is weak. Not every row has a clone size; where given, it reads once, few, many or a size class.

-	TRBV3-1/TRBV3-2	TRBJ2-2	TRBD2	CASSPLAGGHTGELFF	TGTGCCAGCAGCCCGTTAGCGGGAGGCCACACCGGGGAGCTGTTTTTT
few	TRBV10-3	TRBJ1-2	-	CAISVGDWSGYTF	TGTGCCATCAGTGTTGGGGACTGGAGTGGCTACACCTTC
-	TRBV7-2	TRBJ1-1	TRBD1	CASSTRGLGTEAFF	TGTGCCAGCAGTACCAGGGGGCTGGGCACTGAAGCTTTCTTT
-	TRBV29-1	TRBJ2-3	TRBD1	CSVHRGLGDTQYF	TGCAGCGTCCACAGGGGGCTTGGGGATACGCAGTATTTT
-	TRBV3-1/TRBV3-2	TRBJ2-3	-	CASSQDPTPDTQYF	TGTGCCAGCAGCCAAGATCCGACCCCGGATACGCAGTATTTT
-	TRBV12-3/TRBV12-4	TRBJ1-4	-	CASSGGAKLFF	TGTGCCAGCAGTGGGGGGGCAAAACTGTTTTTT
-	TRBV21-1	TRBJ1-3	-	CASSKGGTGWNTIYF	TGTGCCAGCAGCAAAGGAGGGACAGGCTGGAACACCATATATTTT
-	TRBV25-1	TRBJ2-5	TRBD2	CAAGGGGTQYF	TGTGCGGCGGGGGGAGGGGGAACCCAGTACTTC
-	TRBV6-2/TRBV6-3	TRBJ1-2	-	CASSYSRADGYTF	TGTGCCAGCAGTTACTCGAGGGCGGATGGCTACACCTTC
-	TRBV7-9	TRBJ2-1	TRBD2	CASSLEGGRVNEQFF	TGTGCCAGCAGCTTAGAAGGCGGGAGGGTCAATGAGCAGTTCTTC
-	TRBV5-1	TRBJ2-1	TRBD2	CASSSILAGDYNEQFF	TGCGCCAGCAGCTCCATACTAGCGGGGGATTACAATGAGCAGTTCTTC
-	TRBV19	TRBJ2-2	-	CASSIDKAWTGELFF	TGTGCCAGTAGTATAGACAAGGCCTGGACCGGGGAGCTGTTTTTT
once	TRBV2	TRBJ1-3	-	CASRPEVPGNTIYF	TGTGCCAGCAGGCCCGAGGTGCCCGGAAACACCATATATTTT
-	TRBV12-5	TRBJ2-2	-	CASGLVLGADTGELFF	TGTGCTAGTGGTTTGGTACTGGGGGCTGACACCGGGGAGCTGTTTTTT
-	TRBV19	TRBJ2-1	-	CASSIEVYNEQFF	TGTGCCAGTAGTATAGAGGTTTACAATGAGCAGTTCTTC
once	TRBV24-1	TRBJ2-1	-	CATSDPEGRANGEQFF	TGTGCCACCAGTGATCCCGAGGGCAGGGCCAATGGTGAGCAGTTCTTC
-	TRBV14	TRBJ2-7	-	CASSHTGTLLYEQYF	TGTGCCAGCAGCCACACCGGGACTCTGCTCTACGAGCAGTACTTC
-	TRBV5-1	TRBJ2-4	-	CASSLAGPGAIQYF	TGCGCCAGCAGCTTGGCGGGACCTGGAGCCATTCAGTACTTC
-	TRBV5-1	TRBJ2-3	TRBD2	CASSPGTSEPTDTQYF	TGCGCCAGCAGCCCCGGGACTAGCGAACCCACAGATACGCAGTATTTT
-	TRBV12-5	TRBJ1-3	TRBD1	CASGPPGGVSSGNTIYF	TGTGCTAGTGGTCCCCCAGGGGGGGTCTCCTCTGGAAACACCATATATTTT
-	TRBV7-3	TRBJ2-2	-	CASSLSGGRSTGELFF	TGTGCCAGCAGCTTAAGTGGTGGGAGAAGCACCGGGGAGCTGTTTTTT
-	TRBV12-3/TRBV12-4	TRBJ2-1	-	CASSLATLNEQFF	TGTGCCAGCAGTTTAGCGACACTCAATGAGCAGTTCTTC
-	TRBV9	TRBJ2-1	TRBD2	CASSGSGSSYNEQFF	TGTGCCAGCAGCGGTAGCGGGAGCTCCTACAATGAGCAGTTCTTC
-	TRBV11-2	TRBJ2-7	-	CASSFENTYEQYF	TGTGCCAGCAGCTTTGAGAACACCTACGAGCAGTACTTC
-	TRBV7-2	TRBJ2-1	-	CASSLALNFGQFF	TGTGCCAGCAGCTTAGCCTTGAATTTCGGGCAGTTCTTC
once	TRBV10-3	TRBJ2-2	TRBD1	CAIRRGQDTGELFF	TGTGCCATCAGAAGGGGGCAGGACACCGGGGAGCTGTTTTTT
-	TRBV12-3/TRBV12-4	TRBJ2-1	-	CASREGGKNEQFF	TGTGCCAGCAGGGAGGGGGGCAAGAATGAGCAGTTCTTC
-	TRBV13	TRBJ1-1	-	CASSQDSSLNTEAFF	TGTGCCAGCAGCCAGGACAGCAGCTTGAACACTGAAGCTTTCTTT
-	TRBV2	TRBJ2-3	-	CASSARSTDTQYF	TGTGCCAGCAGTGCCAGAAGCACAGATACGCAGTATTTT
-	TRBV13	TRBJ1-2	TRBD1	CASSPGQGAGGYTF	TGTGCCAGCAGCCCAGGACAGGGGGCTGGTGGCTACACCTTC
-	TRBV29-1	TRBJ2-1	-	CSVDSNEQFF	TGCAGCGTTGACAGCAATGAGCAGTTCTTC
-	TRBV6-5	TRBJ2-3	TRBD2	CASSSGLARADTQYF	TGTGCCAGCAGCTCGGGACTAGCGAGGGCAGATACGCAGTATTTT
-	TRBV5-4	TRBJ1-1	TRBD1	CASSLGGRGQTEAFF	TGTGCCAGCAGCTTGGGCGGCAGGGGGCAAACTGAAGCTTTCTTT
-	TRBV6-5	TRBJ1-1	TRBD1	CASSYSGDRGAFF	TGTGCCAGCAGTTACTCGGGGGACAGGGGGGCTTTCTTT
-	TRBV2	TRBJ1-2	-	CASSEDRDNYGYTF	TGTGCCAGCAGTGAAGACCGGGACAACTATGGCTACACCTTC
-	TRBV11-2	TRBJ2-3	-	CASRLGGDTQYF	TGTGCCAGCCGGCTCGGGGGTGATACGCAGTATTTT
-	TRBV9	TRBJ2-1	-	CASSVVAGNNEQFF	TGTGCCAGCAGCGTAGTGGCAGGGAACAATGAGCAGTTCTTC
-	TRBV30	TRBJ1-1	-	CAWNRESTEAFF	TGTGCCTGGAACAGGGAGTCCACTGAAGCTTTCTTT
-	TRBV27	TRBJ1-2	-	CASRGFTGAINYGYTF	TGTGCCAGCCGCGGTTTTACTGGGGCAATTAACTATGGCTACACCTTC
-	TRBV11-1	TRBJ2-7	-	CASSLQRTSEQYF	TGTGCCAGCAGCTTACAGCGAACGTCCGAGCAGTACTTC
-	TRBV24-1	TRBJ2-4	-	CATSEEGIQYF	TGTGCCACCAGTGAAGAAGGTATTCAGTACTTC
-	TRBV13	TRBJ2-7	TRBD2	CASSLRVAGGPFDLREQYF	TGTGCCAGCAGCTTAAGGGTAGCGGGAGGGCCGTTTGATTTAAGGGAGCAGTACTTC
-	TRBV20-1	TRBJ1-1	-	CSARVDSLAFF	TGCAGTGCTAGAGTGGACAGCTTAGCTTTCTTT
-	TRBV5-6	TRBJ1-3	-	CASSPGPGARQSGNTIYF	TGTGCCAGCAGCCCAGGACCGGGGGCGAGACAATCTGGAAACACCATATATTTT
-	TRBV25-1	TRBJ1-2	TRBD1	CASSATGLGYTF	TGTGCCAGCAGTGCGACAGGGCTAGGCTACACCTTC
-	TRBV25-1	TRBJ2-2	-	CATASKYTGELFF	TGTGCCACCGCCTCGAAGTACACCGGGGAGCTGTTTTTT
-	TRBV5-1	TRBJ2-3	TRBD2	CASSPIKISGGAGTDTQYF	TGCGCCAGCAGCCCTATAAAAATAAGCGGGGGGGCCGGCACAGATACGCAGTATTTT
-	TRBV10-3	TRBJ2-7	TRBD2	CAISDGGRVYEQYF	TGTGCCATCAGTGATGGGGGGAGGGTGTACGAGCAGTACTTC
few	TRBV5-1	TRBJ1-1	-	CASSLEGANTEAFF	TGCGCCAGCAGCTTAGAAGGGGCGAACACTGAAGCTTTCTTT
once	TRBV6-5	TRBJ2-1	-	CASGKTQSSYNEQFF	TGTGCCAGCGGGAAGACCCAGAGCTCCTACAATGAGCAGTTCTTC
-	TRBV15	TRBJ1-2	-	CATSREFRSYGYTF	TGTGCCACCAGCAGAGAATTTCGAAGTTATGGCTACACCTTC
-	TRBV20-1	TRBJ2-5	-	CSARDRETQYF	TGCAGTGCTAGAGACAGGGAGACCCAGTACTTC
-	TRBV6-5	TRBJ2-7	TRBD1	CASQTNRGSRYEQYF	TGTGCCAGTCAGACTAACAGGGGATCCCGATACGAGCAGTACTTC
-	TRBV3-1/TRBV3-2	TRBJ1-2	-	CASSQGGVGYTF	TGTGCCAGCAGCCAAGGAGGGGTTGGCTACACCTTC
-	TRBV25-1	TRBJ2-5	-	CASSEGGRETQYF	TGTGCCAGCAGTGAAGGGGGACGAGAGACCCAGTACTTC
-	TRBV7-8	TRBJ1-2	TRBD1	CASSFTGTGGRGYTF	TGTGCCAGCAGCTTCACCGGGACAGGGGGTAGGGGCTACACCTTC
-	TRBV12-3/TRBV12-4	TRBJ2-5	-	CASSSIGGETQYF	TGTGCCAGCAGTTCCATAGGGGGAGAGACCCAGTACTTC